The TCR beta chain under discussion was sequenced for a study of blood T cells in healthy people across ages. This clonotype was counted between two and nine times. It was with a sample-barcoded 5' primer and a J-beta primer mix that a second PCR of roughly 7 to 12 cycles was run. TCRdb re-derived calls from the 5' RACE reads in MiXCR, one entry per CDR3 protein. The sample lists 1,500,000 or so distinct CDR3 sequences; approximately 39% were seen once. The CDR3 has 14 residues. V lost 6 bases to trimming and J lost 1 base, with 16 bases between them. Germline loops: CDR1 DFQATT, CDR2 SNEGSKA (reference sequence).

This chain joins TRBV20-1 and TRBJ2-7; D is tentatively TRBD1 or TRBD2 (7 bases each). This TCR came from a woman in her late teens or twenties in good health. Sequenced material: blood. The CDR3 DNA sequence: TGCAGTGCCGAGTACCAGGGGGGGTCCTACGAGCAGTACTTC. This sequence encodes CSAEYQGGSYEQYF.